Listed below are T cell receptor beta chains from one sample, sequenced in a study of blood T cells in healthy people across ages. TCRdb re-derived calls from the 5' RACE reads in MiXCR, one entry per CDR3 protein. The sample includes over 600,000 distinct CDR3 sequences, less than 45% seen only once; the top ten take around 30%. The sequenced sample consisted of blood. Receptors were obtained from an elderly man in good health. CDR3s include the opening cysteine and the closing phenylalanine or tryptophan. A D gene is named only where the DNA matches it firmly. Clone sizes are given selectively: once, few, many, or a class where the clone is expanded.

cdr3_aa,cdr3_nt,j_call,clone_size,d_call,v_call
CASSPSGQYYGYTF,TGTGCCAGCTCACCTTCGGGACAGTACTATGGCTACACCTTC,TRBJ1-2,-,TRBD1,TRBV18
CSARPLRGYTF,TGCAGTGCCCGACCTCTGAGGGGCTACACCTTC,TRBJ1-2,-,-,TRBV20-1
CASSLDGDISTDTQYF,TGCGCCAGCAGCTTGGACGGAGATATTAGCACAGATACGCAGTATTTT,TRBJ2-3,few,-,TRBV5-1
CASSPLGQGAVGEQYF,TGTGCCAGCAGCCCACTAGGGCAGGGGGCGGTGGGCGAGCAGTACTTC,TRBJ2-7,few,TRBD1,TRBV7-6
CATGQGAEETQYF,TGTGCCACGGGACAGGGGGCTGAGGAGACCCAGTACTTC,TRBJ2-5,-,TRBD1,TRBV10-3
CASSPSGPQHF,TGCGCCAGCAGCCCATCAGGGCCCCAGCATTTT,TRBJ1-5,few,-,TRBV4-3
CASSLYGTGVVYGYTF,TGTGCCAGCAGTTTATATGGGACAGGGGTTGTCTATGGCTACACCTTC,TRBJ1-2,-,TRBD1,TRBV27
CASSGWGTGELFF,TGTGCCAGCAGTGGGTGGGGCACCGGGGAGCTGTTTTTT,TRBJ2-2,-,-,TRBV2
CASSPTGGTGANVLTF,TGCGCCAGCAGCCCGACAGGGGGCACTGGGGCCAACGTCCTGACTTTC,TRBJ2-6,-,TRBD1,TRBV5-1
CSASVGTGGSEQYF,TGCAGTGCTAGCGTCGGGACAGGGGGCAGCGAGCAGTACTTC,TRBJ2-7,-,TRBD1,TRBV20-1
CASSRETQNTGELFF,TGTGCCAGCAGCCGAGAGACACAGAACACCGGGGAGCTGTTTTTT,TRBJ2-2,-,-,TRBV6-1
CASSGSLAYGYTF,TGCGCCAGCAGCGGCAGCCTAGCCTATGGCTACACCTTC,TRBJ1-2,few,-,TRBV4-3
CASSSPTSGVPDTQYF,TGTGCCAGCAGTTCCCCGACTAGCGGGGTTCCAGATACGCAGTATTTT,TRBJ2-3,few,TRBD2,TRBV6-2/TRBV6-3
CASSEDRAHNSPLHF,TGTGCCAGCAGCGAGGACAGGGCTCATAATTCACCCCTCCACTTT,TRBJ1-6,-,TRBD1,TRBV11-2
CASSYFRGSYGYTF,TGTGCCAGCAGTTACTTCCGAGGGAGCTATGGCTACACCTTC,TRBJ1-2,-,-,TRBV6-5
CASSYNPRGQETQYF,TGTGCCAGCAGTTACAATCCCCGGGGCCAAGAGACCCAGTACTTC,TRBJ2-5,few,-,TRBV6-5
CASRPLTGGLNQPQHF,TGTGCCAGCAGGCCCCTGACAGGGGGACTGAATCAGCCCCAGCATTTT,TRBJ1-5,few,TRBD1,TRBV27
CASGYFGTGDEKLFF,TGTGCCAGCGGCTACTTCGGGACAGGGGATGAAAAACTGTTTTTT,TRBJ1-4,-,TRBD1,TRBV27
CASSTGAGYEQYF,TGTGCCAGCAGCACGGGAGCAGGGTACGAGCAGTACTTC,TRBJ2-7,many,-,TRBV5-1
CASSQKWGDGYTF,TGTGCCAGCAGCCAAAAGTGGGGGGATGGCTACACCTTC,TRBJ1-2,-,-,TRBV25-1
CASSPALAGFTDTQYF,TGTGCCAGCAGTCCCGCACTAGCGGGGTTCACAGATACGCAGTATTTT,TRBJ2-3,-,TRBD2,TRBV12-3/TRBV12-4
CASAAGGLIADTQYF,TGTGCCAGCGCGGCGGGAGGGCTAATCGCAGATACGCAGTATTTT,TRBJ2-3,many,-,TRBV21-1
CASSASWVSSYEQYF,TGTGCCAGCAGCGCTAGCTGGGTGTCTTCCTACGAGCAGTACTTC,TRBJ2-7,-,-,TRBV7-2
CASSRMSNEKLFF,TGCGCCAGCAGCCGGATGTCTAATGAAAAACTGTTTTTT,TRBJ1-4,-,-,TRBV5-1
CASSQDRSVWERNEQFF,TGTGCCAGCAGTCAGGACAGGAGTGTTTGGGAAAGAAATGAGCAGTTCTTC,TRBJ2-1,few,TRBD1,TRBV5-5
CASGLAGGYQETQFF,TGTGCTAGTGGTTTAGCGGGAGGATATCAAGAGACCCAGTTCTTC,TRBJ2-1,-,TRBD2,TRBV12-5
CASSWRTGRYYEQYF,TGTGCCAGCAGTTGGCGGACAGGGCGATACTACGAGCAGTACTTC,TRBJ2-7,few,TRBD1,TRBV12-3/TRBV12-4
CASRPPPRTATYEQYF,TGTGCCAGCAGACCCCCGCCGAGGACGGCTACCTACGAGCAGTACTTC,TRBJ2-7,few,-,TRBV6-2/TRBV6-3
CASRNTGTGGYEQYF,TGTGCCAGCAGGAACACCGGGACAGGGGGCTACGAGCAGTACTTC,TRBJ2-7,-,TRBD1,TRBV6-2/TRBV6-3
CSARVSGGDEQYF,TGCAGTGCTAGAGTTAGCGGGGGTGACGAGCAGTACTTC,TRBJ2-7,-,TRBD2,TRBV20-1
CASSQDDRGRETQYF,TGCGCCAGCAGCCAAGATGATCGGGGTAGAGAGACCCAGTACTTC,TRBJ2-5,few,-,TRBV4-3
CATRDQGGMNSPLHF,TGTGCCACCAGGGATCAGGGAGGGATGAATTCACCCCTCCACTTT,TRBJ1-6,-,-,TRBV15
CSAGRQGLGTQYF,TGCAGTGCTGGACGACAGGGGCTAGGGACCCAGTACTTC,TRBJ2-5,-,TRBD1,TRBV20-1
CASSLAQMWSVEQYF,TGTGCCAGCAGCTTAGCTCAGATGTGGTCGGTCGAGCAGTACTTC,TRBJ2-7,-,-,TRBV11-2
CASSLGRQNYNSPLHF,TGTGCCAGCAGCTTAGGCCGACAGAACTATAATTCACCCCTCCACTTT,TRBJ1-6,few,-,TRBV7-2
CASTTTSGSYEQYF,TGTGCCAGCACCACGACTAGCGGCTCCTACGAGCAGTACTTC,TRBJ2-7,many,TRBD2,TRBV6-2/TRBV6-3
CASSPSGVGNIQYF,TGTGCCAGCAGCCCCTCCGGGGTGGGGAACATTCAGTACTTC,TRBJ2-4,-,-,TRBV14
CASKTGWTADTQYF,TGCGCCAGCAAAACCGGCTGGACCGCGGATACGCAGTATTTT,TRBJ2-3,few,-,TRBV5-1
CASSPPGAGAINEQYF,TGTGCCAGCAGTCCCCCGGGAGCGGGGGCCATTAATGAGCAGTACTTC,TRBJ2-5,-,TRBD2,TRBV28
CSVTTSPEGGYTF,TGCAGCGTTACAACGTCACCAGAGGGTGGCTACACCTTC,TRBJ1-2,many,-,TRBV29-1
CASSSPTGFSGNTIYF,TGTGCCAGCAGTTCCCCCACGGGGTTCTCTGGAAACACCATATATTTT,TRBJ1-3,few,-,TRBV25-1
CASARNGYNEQYF,TGTGCCAGCGCGCGAAACGGCTACAATGAGCAGTATTTC,TRBJ2-1,-,-,TRBV7-2
CSVLLAGGRSGTDTQYF,TGCAGCGTACTACTAGCGGGGGGGCGTTCGGGCACAGATACGCAGTATTTT,TRBJ2-3,many,TRBD2,TRBV29-1
CASSLNGPLETQYF,TGTGCCAGCAGCTTAAACGGCCCGTTGGAGACCCAGTACTTC,TRBJ2-5,-,-,TRBV7-9